This TCR beta chain came from a study of T cell clonotyping in hematopoietic cell transplantation. Described time point: recipient sample about 28 days before transplant, after cytoreduction. This clone was detected only once. The length of the CDR3 is 16 residues. V lost 8 bases and J lost 2, with 22 bases in between. Germline CDR1 SQVTM, CDR2 ANQGSEA. Clones were sequenced by immunoSEQ multiplex PCR, and TCRdb holds only the in-frame ones, with some missing. Here the sample spans roughly 30,000 clones, approximately 81% being singletons. Sequences were derived from peripheral blood mononuclear cells, sampled before stem cell transplant. The receptor was isolated from a man in his forties with acute myeloid leukemia. Some clones in this sample may be carry-over from other donors' samples. The rearrangement uses TRBV29-1 and TRBJ2-1, with a possible D match to TRBD1 (7 bases). CDR3 coding DNA: TGCAGCTCCTCCGGAGGCAGGGGGGAGGCCTACAATGAGCAGTTCTTC. Protein: CSSSGGRGEAYNEQFF.